This T cell receptor (beta chain) was recovered during a study of CD8+CD57+ T cells in acquired aplastic anemia. Background on the study: Mean yield of DNA from sorted CD4+ and CD8+ cells was roughly 3.4 ug. Healthy donors had, on average, around 11 million reads for their CD4+ cells. Points from the study as a whole: Researchers report that around 30 CD8+ CDR3 sequences appeared in both patients and controls.

The germline gives CDR1 SGHVS, CDR2 FQNEAQ. This CDR3 region has 13 residues. The germline V and J ends were trimmed by 6 bases and 5 bases, with 11 bases remaining between them. Comment on this clonotype: Its antigen is currently unknown.

It was genomic DNA that served as the template for profiling TCR beta VDJ and CDR3. Via MiXCR, TCRdb re-called the reads, giving one row per CDR3 protein. The repertoire holds 42,000 or so distinct CDR3 sequences, approximately 71% seen once, with 23% in the top ten. This sequence originates from a human donor in good health, serving as a control. The chain carries TRBV7-8 and TRBJ1-5; D perhaps matches TRBD1 (6 bases). The sequenced material came from sorted CD4+, CD8+, or CD8+CD57+ T cells (not recorded which) from PBMCs. The CDR3 nucleotides read TGTGCCAGCAGGACAGGCGGGGATCAGCCCCAGCATTTT. Its translation is CASRTGGDQPQHF.